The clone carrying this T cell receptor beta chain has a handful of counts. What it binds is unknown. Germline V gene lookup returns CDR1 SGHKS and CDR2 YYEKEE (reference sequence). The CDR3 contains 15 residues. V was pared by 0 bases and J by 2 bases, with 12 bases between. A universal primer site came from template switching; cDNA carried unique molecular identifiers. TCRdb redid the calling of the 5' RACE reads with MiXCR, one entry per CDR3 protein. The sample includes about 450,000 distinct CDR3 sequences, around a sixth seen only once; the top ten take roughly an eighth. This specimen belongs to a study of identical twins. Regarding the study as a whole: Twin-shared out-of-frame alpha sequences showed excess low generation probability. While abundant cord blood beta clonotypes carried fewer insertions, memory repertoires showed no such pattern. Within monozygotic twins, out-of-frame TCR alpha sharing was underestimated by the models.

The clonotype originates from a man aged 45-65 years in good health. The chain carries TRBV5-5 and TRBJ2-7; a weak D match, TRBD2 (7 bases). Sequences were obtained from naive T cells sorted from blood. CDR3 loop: CASSLDGGRPYEQYF. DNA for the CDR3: TGTGCCAGCAGCTTGGACGGGGGGCGCCCCTACGAGCAGTACTTC. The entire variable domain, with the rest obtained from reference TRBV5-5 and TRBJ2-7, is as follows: DAGVTQSPTHLIKTRGQQVTLRCSPISGHKSVSWYQQVLGQGPQFIFQYYEKEERGRGNFPDRFSARQFPNYSSELNVNALLLGDSALYLCASSLDGGRPYEQYFGPGTRLTVT.